A single sample gave rise to the 14 T cell receptor beta chains below, sequenced in a study of shared clonotypes between healthy human individuals. Sequencing used immunoSEQ multiplex PCR; TCRdb keeps in-frame clones, though not all of them. The sample has more than 2 million clones, almost 96% seen once. The material sequenced was naive CD4+ T cells sorted from blood. The subset: CD45RA+ positively selected. All receptors come from a young man in good health.

This chain joins TRBV2 and TRBJ2-3; 8 nucleotides align to TRBD1. J lost 5 bases, V lost 6 bases, and 13 bases had no gene match. The germline gives CDR1 SNHLY, CDR2 FYNNEI. This CDR3 contains 16 residues. CDR3 in amino acids: CASRPDRGVGQDTQYF. CDR3 in DNA: TGTGCCAGCAGACCCGACAGGGGAGTCGGCCAAGATACGCAGTATTTT.

This chain connects TRBV6-5 to TRBJ2-1, with 9 bases that match TRBD1. V shed 6 bases, J shed 8 bases, and the junction held 8 bases outside the gene matches. This CDR3 is 14 amino acids long. The germline V gene encodes CDR1 MNHEY and CDR2 SVGAGI. The CDR3 reads CASSRDRGSYEQFF. The DNA of the CDR3 is TGTGCCAGCAGCCGCGACAGGGGGAGCTATGAGCAGTTCTTC.

The chain combines TRBV6-1 with TRBJ1-5; D possibly corresponds to TRBD1 (6 bases). V was clipped by 4 bases and J by 0 bases, with 22 bases between them. The CDR3 contains 19 residues. The germline V gene encodes CDR1 MNHNS and CDR2 SASEGT. The chain's CDR3 is CASSALGGPPRYSNQPQHF. The CDR3 DNA is TGTGCCAGCAGTGCACTTGGGGGCCCTCCCCGGTATAGCAATCAGCCCCAGCATTTT.

CDR3 coding DNA: TGTGCCAGCAGCGTTTCGCCTCAATCCACAGATACGCAGTATTTT. This translates into CASSVSPQSTDTQYF. The V gene is TRBV9, the J gene TRBJ2-3; D remains ambiguous. Germline V gene lookup returns CDR1 SGDLS and CDR2 YYNGEE. This CDR3 is built from 15 residues. Trimming took off 2 bases at V and 2 bases at J, with 12 bases between the two ends. The full variable domain, rest sourced from reference TRBV9 and TRBJ2-3, is DSGVTQTPKHLITATGQRVTLRCSPRSGDLSVYWYQQSLDQGLQFLIQYYNGEERAKGNILERFSAQQFPDLHSELNLSSLELGDSALYFCASSVSPQSTDTQYFGPGTRLTVL.

The chain links TRBV10-2 to TRBJ2-4; D is undetermined. In germline, CDR1 is WSHSY, CDR2 SAAADI. V was pared by 4 bases and J by 1 base, with 8 bases between. The CDR3 is made up of 14 amino acids. The CDR3 sequence: CASSGSLAKNIQYF. CDR3 DNA: TGCGCCAGCAGTGGCAGCCTGGCCAAAAACATTCAGTACTTC.

The V gene is TRBV19, the J gene TRBJ2-7; TRBD2 aligns across 7 bases. The CDR3 spans 14 residues. Looked up from germline, CDR1 is LNHDA and CDR2 is SQIVND (reference sequence). V lost 4 bases, J lost 1 base, and 4 bases stayed unmatched. The CDR3: CASSRTSLSYEQYF. The CDR3 DNA is TGTGCCAGTAGTAGGACTAGTCTATCCTACGAGCAGTACTTC. Full variable domain (remainder filled in from reference TRBV19 and TRBJ2-7): DGGITQSPKYLFRKEGQNVTLSCEQNLNHDAMYWYRQDPGQGLRLIYYSQIVNDFQKGDIAEGYSVSREKKESFPLTVTSAQKNPTAFYLCASSRTSLSYEQYFGPGTRLTVT.

V and J are TRBV2 and TRBJ1-2; D is uncertain. The CDR3 contains 13 residues. CDR1 SNHLY and CDR2 FYNNEI come from the germline V gene. V was trimmed by 2 bases and J by 6 bases, leaving 10 bases between them. CDR3 sequence: CASSESGVDGYTF. CDR3 nucleotide sequence: TGTGCCAGCAGTGAATCAGGTGTCGATGGCTACACCTTC.

The rearrangement uses TRBV5-1 and TRBJ2-1, with 8 bases lining up with TRBD1. V was clipped by 3 bases and J by 7 bases; unmatched bases: 9. This CDR3 is 15 amino acids long. Germline V gene data show CDR1 as SGHRS and CDR2 as YFSETQ. CDR3 DNA sequence: TGCGCCAGCAGCTGGGGAAGGGACAGGATGAATGAGCAGTTCTTC. Translating it yields CASSWGRDRMNEQFF.

The chain employs TRBV6-6 and TRBJ1-6; 9 bases align to TRBD1. The V gene's germline CDR1 is MNHNY and CDR2 SVGAGI (reference sequence). Trimming at V came to 4 bases and at J to 8 bases, leaving 6 bases not matched to a gene. This CDR3 region has 15 residues. CDR3 protein: CASSWPGQGDSPLHF. In nucleotides, the CDR3 is TGTGCCAGCAGTTGGCCGGGACAGGGAGATTCACCCCTCCACTTT.

The chain has TRBV10-2 and TRBJ2-3; a possible D gene is TRBD1 (6 bases). Between the trimmed V and J ends, which lost 1 base and 3 bases, there was a span of 11 bases. The CDR3 spans 15 residues. Germline assignment: CDR1 WSHSY and CDR2 SAAADI. CDR3 nucleotides: TGCGCCAGCAGTGAGTACCAGGGGCGGACAGATACGCAGTATTTT. As protein: CASSEYQGRTDTQYF.

This chain connects TRBV7-2 to TRBJ2-7; D gene uncertain. The CDR3 is made up of 14 amino acids. The ends were cut back, 3 bases at V and 0 bases at J, with 9 bases in the middle. Germline CDR1 SGHTA, CDR2 FQGNSA. The CDR3 reads CASSFIGSSYEQYF. The CDR3 DNA reads TGTGCCAGCAGCTTTATTGGTAGCTCCTACGAGCAGTACTTC.

Notes on this clone: This CDR3 is also generated by other DNA sequences in the sample. This chain joins TRBV5-6 and TRBJ2-3; D is ambiguous. The V end was cut by 4 bases, the J end by 0 bases, with 6 bases between. This CDR3 comprises 13 residues. The germline V gene has CDR1 SGHDT and CDR2 YYEEEE. The CDR3 loop is CASSPTSTDTQYF. The CDR3 nucleotides read TGTGCCAGCAGCCCGACTAGCACAGATACGCAGTATTTT.

V gene TRBV30 combines with J gene TRBJ1-6, with a tentative D call TRBD1 (5 bases). V lost 4 bases, J lost 10 bases, and 14 bases lay in between. CDR3 length equals 13 residues. Per germline, CDR1 GTSNPN and CDR2 SVGIG (reference sequence). CDR3 nucleotide sequence: TGTGCCTGGATCCAGGGCCCGGGATCACCCCTCCACTTT. It yields the protein CAWIQGPGSPLHF.

As to this clone: Other DNA sequences in the sample encode the same CDR3. The chain has TRBV27 and TRBJ1-3; weak D call: TRBD1 (5 bases). Per germline, CDR1 MNHEY and CDR2 SMNVEV (reference sequence). Trimming took off 2 bases at V and 0 bases at J, with 5 bases between the two ends. There are 14 residues in the CDR3. This CDR3 reads CASSLRGSGNTIYF. Here the CDR3 DNA reads TGTGCCAGCAGTTTAAGGGGCTCTGGAAACACCATATATTTT.